This T cell receptor (beta chain) was sequenced during a study of response to subunit inactivated influenza vaccine. Study outcomes and limitations: Authors proposed each seasonal influenza vaccination draws in few new T cells.

TCRdb analysed the RT-PCR reads with MiXCR anew, one entry per CDR3 protein. The repertoire holds 150,000 to 200,000 distinct CDR3 sequences, with 10% to 15% as singletons. V dropped 6 bases and J dropped 8 bases, with 20 bases sitting between them. The CDR3 consists of 14 residues. Germline CDR1 and CDR2: SGDLS and YYNGEE. This clonotype was found a few times. Its antigen remains unidentified. The data also belong to a second study, concerning T cells expressing NK-cell markers. As that study records: The authors generated TCR beta cDNA through 5'RACE template switching with UMIs. Among eight sequenced donors, seven carried HCMV seropositivity while one was seronegative. NKG2C+ dominant clonotypes from 5 to 7 donors made up about 1.0-7.0% of CD8+ T cells. The same clonotypes also predominated in the CD3+CD56-NKG2C+ fraction of a handful of donors.

V and J are TRBV9 and TRBJ1-2, with D possibly being TRBD1 (6 bases). Sample: CD8+ T cells sorted from PBMCs, taken 11 to 12 days after vaccination. The clonotype originates from a man over 45 who received an inactivated influenza vaccine. The CDR3 here is CASTTRGGQRGYTF. DNA of the CDR3: TGTGCCAGCACAACAAGGGGGGGGCAACGAGGCTACACCTTC.